This is a list of T cell receptor beta chains from one sample in a study of regulatory T cells in long-lasting Graves disease. Via MiXCR, TCRdb re-called the multiplex PCR reads, giving one row per CDR3 protein. The sample gives under 400,000 distinct CDR3 sequences, around 15% of which show up once; 25% to 30% is in the top ten. The same sample was also used in a study of T cells in Graves' hyperthyroidism and ophthalmopathy.

Sequencing was performed on peripheral blood mononuclear cells (PBMCs), taken at new diagnosis, from a patient treated with antithyroid drugs. The receptors were gathered from a man in his forties with Graves disease. CDR3s include the opening cysteine and the closing phenylalanine or tryptophan. The D gene is left open where the match is weak. For some rows the clone size is stated as once, few or many, or as a class when expanded; others skip it.

clone_size,v_call,d_call,j_call,cdr3_aa,cdr3_nt
many,TRBV19,TRBD2,TRBJ2-3,CASSSLYSRSGGPGLEDTQYF,TGTGCCAGTAGTAGTCTCTACTCGCGGAGCGGGGGGCCAGGATTGGAAGATACGCAGTATTTT
.,TRBV7-9,TRBD1,TRBJ2-5,CASSLATSLRDRGPRETQYF,TGTGCCAGCAGCTTGGCAACTAGCCTCCGGGACAGGGGGCCGCGAGAGACCCAGTACTTC
many,TRBV28,.,TRBJ1-6,CASCSGDSPLHF,TGTGCCAGCTGCTCAGGGGACTCACCCCTCCACTTT
many,TRBV4-3,TRBD1,TRBJ1-6,CASSQEPYGRPGGSPLHF,TGCGCCAGCAGCCAAGAGCCTTATGGGAGGCCAGGGGGTTCACCCCTCCACTTT
many,TRBV24-1,TRBD1,TRBJ2-5,CATSDLGSNRGQETQYF,TGTGCCACCAGTGATTTGGGATCCAACAGGGGGCAAGAGACCCAGTACTTC
many,TRBV20-1,.,TRBJ2-5,CSASSRQDLTQETQYF,TGCAGTGCTAGCTCCAGACAGGACCTCACCCAAGAGACCCAGTACTTC
many,TRBV29-1,.,TRBJ2-5,CSVRYREETQYF,TGCAGCGTTCGATACAGGGAAGAGACCCAGTACTTC
.,TRBV27,TRBD2,TRBJ2-3,CASSTRLAGDITDTQYF,TGTGCCAGCAGTACTAGACTAGCGGGGGACATCACAGATACGCAGTATTTT
many,TRBV7-3,TRBD2,TRBJ2-3,CASSQSGSGGAWDTQYF,TGTGCCAGCAGCCAAAGTGGTAGCGGGGGGGCATGGGATACGCAGTATTTT
many,TRBV6-2/TRBV6-3,.,TRBJ1-1,CASSYVKGGAFF,TGTGCCAGCAGTTACGTGAAGGGAGGAGCTTTCTTT
.,TRBV27,TRBD1,TRBJ2-2,CASSFRFGQGYTGELFF,TGTGCCAGCAGTTTTCGGTTCGGACAGGGGTACACCGGGGAGCTGTTTTTT
.,TRBV5-1,.,TRBJ2-2,CASSLGGSAGELFF,TGCGCCAGCAGCTTGGGTGGGAGCGCCGGGGAGCTGTTTTTT
many,TRBV5-1,.,TRBJ1-6,CASSLEQARHSPLHF,TGCGCCAGCAGCTTGGAGCAGGCTCGTCATTCACCCCTCCACTTT
many,TRBV2,.,TRBJ1-1,CASSEWSRAADTEAFF,TGTGCCAGCAGTGAGTGGAGCAGGGCAGCGGACACTGAAGCTTTCTTT
few,TRBV3-1,TRBD2,TRBJ2-1,CASSQDGTAGGHKFF,TGTGCCAGCAGCCAAGATGGCACCGCGGGGGGGCATAAGTTCTTC
many,TRBV3-1,.,TRBJ1-6,CASSQLTRGSPLHF,TGTGCCAGCAGCCAACTCACGAGAGGTTCACCCCTCCACTTT
many,TRBV5-5,.,TRBJ2-1,CASSSALNEQFF,TGTGCCAGCAGCTCAGCCCTCAATGAGCAGTTCTTC
many,TRBV30,TRBD2,TRBJ2-5,CAWSGLAVLETQYF,TGTGCCTGGAGTGGACTAGCGGTCCTAGAGACCCAGTACTTC
many,TRBV7-2,TRBD2,TRBJ2-1,CASRKTAGNNEQFF,TGTGCCAGCAGAAAAACAGCGGGGAACAATGAGCAGTTCTTC
many,TRBV12-3/TRBV12-4,TRBD1,TRBJ2-5,CASSLTAGGRETQYF,TGTGCCAGCAGTTTAACGGCAGGGGGCAGGGAGACCCAGTACTTC